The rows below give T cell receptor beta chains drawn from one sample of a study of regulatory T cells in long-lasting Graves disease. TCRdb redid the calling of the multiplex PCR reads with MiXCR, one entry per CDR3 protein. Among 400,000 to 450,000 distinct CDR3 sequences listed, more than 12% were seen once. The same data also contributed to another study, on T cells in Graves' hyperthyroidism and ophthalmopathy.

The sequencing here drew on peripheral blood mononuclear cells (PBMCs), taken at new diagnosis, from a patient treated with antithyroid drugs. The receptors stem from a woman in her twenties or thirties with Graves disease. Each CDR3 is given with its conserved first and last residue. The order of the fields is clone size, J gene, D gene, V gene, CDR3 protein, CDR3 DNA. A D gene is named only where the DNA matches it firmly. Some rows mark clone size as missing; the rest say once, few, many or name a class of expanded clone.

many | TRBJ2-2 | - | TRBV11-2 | CASSLGWQGHTGELFF | TGTGCCAGCAGCTTAGGATGGCAGGGCCACACCGGGGAGCTGTTTTTT
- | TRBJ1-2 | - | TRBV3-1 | CASSSGARIYGYTF | TGTGCCAGCAGCTCAGGGGCCCGCATCTATGGCTACACCTTC
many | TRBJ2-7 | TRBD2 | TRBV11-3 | CASSNLAGGSYEQYF | TGTGCCAGCAGCAATCTAGCGGGAGGATCCTACGAGCAGTACTTC
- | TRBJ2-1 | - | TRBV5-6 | CASSLAGLSYNEQFF | TGTGCCAGCAGCTTGGCGGGCCTCTCCTACAATGAGCAGTTCTTC
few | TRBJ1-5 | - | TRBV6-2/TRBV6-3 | CASSLARSTGASNQPQHF | TGTGCCAGCAGTTTAGCCCGCTCGACGGGGGCTAGCAATCAGCCCCAGCATTTT
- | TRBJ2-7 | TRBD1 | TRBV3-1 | CASSQGTGRDEQYF | TGTGCCAGCAGCCAGGGGACAGGGCGCGACGAGCAGTACTTC
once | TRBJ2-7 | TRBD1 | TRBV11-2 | CASSFVGDSSYEQYF | TGTGCCAGCAGCTTCGTCGGGGACAGCTCCTACGAGCAGTACTTC
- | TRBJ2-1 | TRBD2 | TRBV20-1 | CSAPNTGTSWSSYNEQFF | TGCAGTGCTCCAAACACCGGGACTAGCTGGAGCTCCTACAATGAGCAGTTCTTC
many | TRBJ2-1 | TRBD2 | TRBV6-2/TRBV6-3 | CASRTPYSGRPHNEQFF | TGTGCCAGCAGAACCCCCTATAGCGGGAGGCCCCACAATGAGCAGTTCTTC
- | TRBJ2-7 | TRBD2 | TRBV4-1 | CASSLPPGLATTYEQYF | TGCGCCAGCAGCCTACCCCCTGGACTAGCTACAACCTACGAGCAGTACTTC
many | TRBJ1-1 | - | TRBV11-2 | CASSPYGHEAFF | TGTGCCAGCTCCCCTTACGGCCATGAAGCTTTCTTT
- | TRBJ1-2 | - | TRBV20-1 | CSAREPAGYGYTF | TGCAGTGCTAGAGAACCAGCGGGCTATGGCTACACCTTC
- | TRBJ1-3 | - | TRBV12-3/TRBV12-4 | CASSLNLRVRNTIYF | TGTGCCAGCAGTTTGAATTTACGGGTACGAAACACCATATATTTT
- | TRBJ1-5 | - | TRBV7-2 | CASSSSERTANQPQHF | TGTGCCAGCAGTTCGTCCGAGAGGACAGCTAATCAGCCCCAGCATTTT
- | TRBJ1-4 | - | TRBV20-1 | CSASRQANEKLFF | TGCAGTGCTAGCCGACAGGCTAATGAAAAACTGTTTTTT
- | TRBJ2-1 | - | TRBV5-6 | CASSLGGLGQFF | TGTGCCAGCAGCTTGGGGGGGCTCGGGCAGTTCTTC
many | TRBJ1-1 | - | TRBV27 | CASMGRAEAFF | TGTGCCAGCATGGGTAGAGCTGAAGCTTTCTTT
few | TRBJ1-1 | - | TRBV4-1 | CASSQLLPKAGEGTEAFF | TGCGCCAGCAGCCAGCTACTTCCCAAGGCAGGGGAGGGCACTGAAGCTTTCTTT
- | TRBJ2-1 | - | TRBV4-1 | CASSQDWRGGTSSYNEQFF | TGCGCCAGCAGTCAAGACTGGAGAGGGGGGACTTCCTCCTACAATGAGCAGTTCTTC
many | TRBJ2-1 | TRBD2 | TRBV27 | CASGSGSFYEQFF | TGTGCCAGCGGTAGCGGGTCCTTCTATGAGCAGTTCTTC
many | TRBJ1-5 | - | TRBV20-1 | CSASAGDQPQHF | TGCAGTGCTAGTGCAGGGGATCAGCCCCAGCATTTT
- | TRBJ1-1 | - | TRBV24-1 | CAASDTGRANTEAFF | TGTGCCGCCAGTGATACCGGGAGGGCGAACACTGAAGCTTTCTTT
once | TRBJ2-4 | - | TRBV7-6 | CASSPEGGSDIQYF | TGTGCCAGCAGCCCGGAGGGGGGTTCTGACATTCAGTACTTC
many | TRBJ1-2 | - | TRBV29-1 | CSVHSLGYGYTF | TGCAGCGTCCACAGTTTAGGCTATGGCTACACCTTC
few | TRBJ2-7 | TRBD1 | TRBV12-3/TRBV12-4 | CASANDRGQDEQYF | TGTGCCAGCGCCAACGACAGGGGACAGGACGAGCAGTACTTC
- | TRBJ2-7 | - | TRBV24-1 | CATSDYAGYLYEQYF | TGTGCCACCAGTGATTATGCAGGGTACTTGTATGAGCAGTACTTC
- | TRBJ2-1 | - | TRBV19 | CASSIYENEQFF | TGTGCCAGTAGTATTTACGAAAATGAGCAGTTCTTC
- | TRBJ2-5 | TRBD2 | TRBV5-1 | CASSSTSGRPQETQYF | TGCGCCAGCAGCTCCACTAGCGGCCGACCCCAAGAGACCCAGTACTTC
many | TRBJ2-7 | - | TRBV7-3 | CASSLMSGFRALYEQYF | TGTGCCAGCAGCTTAATGAGTGGTTTCAGGGCGCTCTACGAGCAGTACTTC
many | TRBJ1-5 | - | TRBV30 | CAWSVQVNQPQHF | TGTGCCTGGAGTGTACAGGTAAATCAGCCCCAGCATTTT
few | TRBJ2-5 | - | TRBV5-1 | CASSLELGTQETQYF | TGCGCCAGCAGCTTGGAACTGGGGACCCAAGAGACCCAGTACTTC
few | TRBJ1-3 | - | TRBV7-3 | CASSVDSHRRNTIYF | TGTGCCAGCAGCGTGGACAGCCATCGAAGAAACACCATATATTTT
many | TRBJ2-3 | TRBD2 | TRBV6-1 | CASSALAGGTDTQYF | TGTGCCAGCAGTGCACTAGCGGGAGGGACGGATACGCAGTATTTT
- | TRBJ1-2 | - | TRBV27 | CASRPQGTDGYTF | TGTGCCAGCAGACCCCAGGGAACTGATGGCTACACCTTC
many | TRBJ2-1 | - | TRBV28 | CASSSQDRSYNEQFF | TGTGCCAGCAGTTCACAAGATCGCTCCTACAATGAGCAGTTCTTC
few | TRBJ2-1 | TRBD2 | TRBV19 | CASSRNLAGADEQFF | TGTGCCAGTAGTAGAAATCTAGCGGGAGCGGATGAGCAGTTCTTC
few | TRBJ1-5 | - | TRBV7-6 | CASSQPNQPQHF | TGTGCCAGCAGCCAACCCAATCAGCCCCAGCATTTT
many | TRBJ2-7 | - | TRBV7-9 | CASSTNVYEQYF | TGTGCCAGCAGCACGAACGTCTACGAGCAGTACTTC
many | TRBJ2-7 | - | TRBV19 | CASSRVGGSYEQYF | TGTGCCAGTAGCCGGGTAGGGGGGAGCTACGAGCAGTACTTC
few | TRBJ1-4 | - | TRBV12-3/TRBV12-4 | CASSYKKLFF | TGTGCCAGCAGCTATAAAAAACTGTTTTTT
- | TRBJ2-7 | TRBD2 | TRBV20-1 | CSAGASGAPYEQYF | TGCAGTGCTGGGGCTAGCGGGGCCCCCTACGAGCAGTACTTC
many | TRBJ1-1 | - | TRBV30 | CAWSVGQLASEAFF | TGTGCCTGGAGTGTTGGACAATTGGCATCTGAAGCTTTCTTT
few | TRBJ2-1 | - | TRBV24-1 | CATGVSGNNEQFF | TGTGCCACCGGGGTTAGCGGCAACAATGAGCAGTTCTTC
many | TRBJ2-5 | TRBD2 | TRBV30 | CASSSRLAGGPGETQYF | TGTGCCAGCTCCTCTCGGTTGGCGGGAGGGCCGGGGGAGACCCAGTACTTC
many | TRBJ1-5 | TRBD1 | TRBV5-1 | CASSRGSNQPQHF | TGCGCCAGCTCCAGGGGGAGCAATCAGCCCCAGCATTTT
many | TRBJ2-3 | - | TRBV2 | CASTVETPSTDTQYF | TGTGCCAGCACCGTAGAGACCCCTAGCACAGATACGCAGTATTTT
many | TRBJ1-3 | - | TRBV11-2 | CASSLVGSGVRSGNTIYF | TGTGCCAGCAGCTTAGTGGGCAGTGGGGTTCGCTCTGGAAACACCATATATTTT
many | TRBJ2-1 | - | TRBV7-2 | CASSLEQGRNEQFF | TGTGCCAGCAGCTTAGAACAGGGTAGGAATGAGCAGTTCTTC
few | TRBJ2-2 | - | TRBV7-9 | CASSPLALTGELFF | TGTGCCAGCAGCCCTCTCGCTCTGACCGGGGAGCTGTTTTTT
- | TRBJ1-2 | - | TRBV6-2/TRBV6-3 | CASSSTGSFNYGYTF | TGTGCCAGCAGTTCCACCGGGTCCTTTAACTATGGCTACACCTTC
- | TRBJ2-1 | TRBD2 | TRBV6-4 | CASSDSGGGDCNEQFF | TGTGCCAGCAGTGACTCGGGGGGAGGGGACTGCAATGAGCAGTTCTTC
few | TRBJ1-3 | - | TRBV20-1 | CSAGRGSGNTIYF | TGCAGTGCCGGTAGGGGCTCTGGAAACACCATATATTTT
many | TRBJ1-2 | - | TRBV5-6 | CASSLSTLLDYGYTF | TGTGCCAGCAGCTTGAGTACACTTCTTGACTATGGCTACACCTTC
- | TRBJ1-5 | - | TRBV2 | CASSGDTNQPQHF | TGTGCCAGCAGTGGAGACACCAATCAGCCCCAGCATTTT
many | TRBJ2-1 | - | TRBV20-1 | CSARVAGYNEQFF | TGCAGTGCTAGAGTGGCGGGGTACAATGAGCAGTTCTTC
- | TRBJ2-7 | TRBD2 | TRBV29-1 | CSVRTSNEQYF | TGCAGCGTTCGGACTAGCAACGAGCAGTACTTC
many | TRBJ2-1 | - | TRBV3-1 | CASRESTGLGLIF | TGTGCCAGCAGGGAGTCGACGGGACTGGGACTGATCTTC
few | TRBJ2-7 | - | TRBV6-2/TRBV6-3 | CASSEEMGLGEQYF | TGTGCCAGCAGTGAAGAGATGGGGTTGGGTGAGCAGTACTTC
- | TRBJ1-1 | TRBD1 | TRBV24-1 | CATSDSGGLGTEAFF | TGTGCCACCAGTGACTCAGGGGGCCTGGGCACTGAAGCTTTCTTT